This TCR beta chain emerged from a study of CD8+ T cells in alopecia areata. Overall study context: Tofacitinib was taken orally by treated patients, and the dose was 5 to 10 mg twice daily. Study results and limitations: Affected lesional scalp, above all in alopecia totalis/universalis, was more clonal than normal scalp. With patients, TCR sharing proved less clear than in mice, a difference possibly related to HLA.

Per germline, CDR1 SGHAT and CDR2 FQNNGV. The V gene lost 6 bases and the J gene lost 4 bases, with 13 bases spanning the gap. The CDR3 has 14 residues. With regard to this clone: Its specificity is unknown.

After isolation, RNA underwent reverse transcription to generate cDNA as the sequencing template. Sequencing was performed with immunoSEQ multiplex PCR; in TCRdb, only in-frame clones are kept and a portion is missing. The sample lists 140,000 or so clones; around 51% were seen once. Individuals with alopecia areata gave both lesional scalp punch biopsies and peripheral blood for collection. This TCR came from a human donor with alopecia areata. Sequencing was performed on CD4+ T cells sorted from blood, taken at week 0. The gene calls are TRBV11-2 and TRBJ2-1; D is possibly TRBD2 (6 bases). CDR3 bases: TGTGCCAGCAGGACGGGCGGGATGTACAATGAGCAGTTCTTC. Residues: CASRTGGMYNEQFF.